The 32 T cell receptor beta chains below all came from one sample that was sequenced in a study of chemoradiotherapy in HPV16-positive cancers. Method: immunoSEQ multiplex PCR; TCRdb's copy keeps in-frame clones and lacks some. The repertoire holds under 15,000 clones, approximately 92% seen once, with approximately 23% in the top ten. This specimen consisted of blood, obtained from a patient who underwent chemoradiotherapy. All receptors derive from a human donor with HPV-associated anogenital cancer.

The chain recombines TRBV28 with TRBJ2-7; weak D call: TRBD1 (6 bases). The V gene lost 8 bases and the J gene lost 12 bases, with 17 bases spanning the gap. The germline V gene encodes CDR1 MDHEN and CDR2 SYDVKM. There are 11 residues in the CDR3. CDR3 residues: CASALGAGAYF. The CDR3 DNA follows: TGTGCCAGCGCCCTGGGGGCAGGGGCGTACTTC.

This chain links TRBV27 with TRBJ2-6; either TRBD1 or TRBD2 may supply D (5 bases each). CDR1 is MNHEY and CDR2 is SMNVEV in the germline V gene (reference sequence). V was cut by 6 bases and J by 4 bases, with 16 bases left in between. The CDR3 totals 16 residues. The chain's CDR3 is CASSTGLGVGANVLTF. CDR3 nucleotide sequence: TGTGCCAGCAGCACTGGGCTGGGGGTAGGGGCCAACGTCCTGACTTTC.

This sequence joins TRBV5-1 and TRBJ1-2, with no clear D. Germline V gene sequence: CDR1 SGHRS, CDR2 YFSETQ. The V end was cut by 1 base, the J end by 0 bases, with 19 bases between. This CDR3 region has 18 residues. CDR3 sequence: CASSLRMSTQLANYGYTF. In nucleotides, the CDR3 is TGCGCCAGCAGCTTGAGGATGAGTACACAGTTAGCTAACTATGGCTACACCTTC.

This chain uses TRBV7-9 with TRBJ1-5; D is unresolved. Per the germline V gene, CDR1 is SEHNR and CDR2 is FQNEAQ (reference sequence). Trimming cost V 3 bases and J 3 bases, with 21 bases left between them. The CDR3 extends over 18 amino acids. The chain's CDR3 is CASSFNTSRNFNNQPQHF. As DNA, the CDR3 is TGTGCCAGCAGCTTCAACACCTCGCGGAACTTTAACAATCAGCCCCAGCATTTT.

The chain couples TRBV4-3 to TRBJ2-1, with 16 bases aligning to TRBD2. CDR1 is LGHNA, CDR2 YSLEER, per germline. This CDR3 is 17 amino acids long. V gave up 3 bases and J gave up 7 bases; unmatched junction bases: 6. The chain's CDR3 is CASSQGLAGGPRNEQFF. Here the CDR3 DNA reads TGCGCCAGCAGCCAGGGACTAGCGGGAGGGCCGAGGAATGAGCAGTTCTTC.

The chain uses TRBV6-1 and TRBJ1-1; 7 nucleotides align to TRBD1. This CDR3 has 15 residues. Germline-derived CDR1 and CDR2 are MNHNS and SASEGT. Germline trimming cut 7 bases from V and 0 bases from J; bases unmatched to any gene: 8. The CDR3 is CASTWGQSMNTEAFF. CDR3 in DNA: TGTGCCAGCACCTGGGGACAGTCCATGAACACTGAAGCTTTCTTT.

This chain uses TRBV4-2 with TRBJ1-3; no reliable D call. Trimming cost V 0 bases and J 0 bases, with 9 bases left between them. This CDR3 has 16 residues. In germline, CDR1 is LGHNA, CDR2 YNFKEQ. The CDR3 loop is CASSQDYLSSGNTIYF. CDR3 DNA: TGTGCCAGCAGCCAAGATTATCTGAGCTCTGGAAACACCATATATTTT.

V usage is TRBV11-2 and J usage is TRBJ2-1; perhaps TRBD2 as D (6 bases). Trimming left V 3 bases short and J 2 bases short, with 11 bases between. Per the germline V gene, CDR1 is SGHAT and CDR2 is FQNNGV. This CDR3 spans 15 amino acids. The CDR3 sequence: CASSFGAGTYNEQFF. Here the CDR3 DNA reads TGTGCCAGCAGCTTTGGGGCGGGAACCTACAATGAGCAGTTCTTC.

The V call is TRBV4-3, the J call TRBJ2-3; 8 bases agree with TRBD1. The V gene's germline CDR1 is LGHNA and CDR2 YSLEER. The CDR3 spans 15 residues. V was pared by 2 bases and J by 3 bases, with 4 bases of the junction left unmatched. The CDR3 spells CASSQQGAGTDTQYF. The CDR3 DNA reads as TGCGCCAGCAGCCAACAGGGGGCCGGGACAGATACGCAGTATTTT.

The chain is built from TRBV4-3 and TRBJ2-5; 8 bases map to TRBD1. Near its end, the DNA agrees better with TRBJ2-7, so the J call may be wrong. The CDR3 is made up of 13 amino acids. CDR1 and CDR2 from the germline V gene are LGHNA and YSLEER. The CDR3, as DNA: TGCGCCAGCAGCCAGAGGACAGGGCGCGAGCAGTACTTC. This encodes CASSQRTGREQYF.

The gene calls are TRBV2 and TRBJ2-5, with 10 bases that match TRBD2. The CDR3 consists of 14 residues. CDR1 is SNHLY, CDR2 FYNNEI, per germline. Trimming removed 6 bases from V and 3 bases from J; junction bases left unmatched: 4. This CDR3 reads CASSAGLAEETQYF. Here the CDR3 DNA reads TGTGCCAGCAGCGCCGGACTAGCGGAAGAGACCCAGTACTTC.

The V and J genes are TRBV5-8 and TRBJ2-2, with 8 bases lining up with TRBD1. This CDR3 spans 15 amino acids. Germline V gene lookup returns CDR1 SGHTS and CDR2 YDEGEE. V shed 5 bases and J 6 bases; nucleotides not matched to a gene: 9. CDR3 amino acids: CASRPRGRDAGELFF. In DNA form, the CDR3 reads TGTGCCAGCAGACCCAGGGGGCGCGATGCCGGGGAGCTGTTTTTT.

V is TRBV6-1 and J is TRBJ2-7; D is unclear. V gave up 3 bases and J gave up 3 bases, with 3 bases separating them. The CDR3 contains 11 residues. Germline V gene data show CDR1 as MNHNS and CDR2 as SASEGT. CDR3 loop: CASSDNYEQYF. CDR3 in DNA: TGTGCCAGCAGTGACAACTACGAGCAGTACTTC.

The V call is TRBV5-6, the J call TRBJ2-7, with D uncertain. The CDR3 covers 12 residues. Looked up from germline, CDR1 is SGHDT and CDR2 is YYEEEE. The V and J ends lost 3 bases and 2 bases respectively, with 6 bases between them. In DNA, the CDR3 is TGTGCCAGCAGCTGGAGTACCTACGAGCAGTACTTC. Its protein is CASSWSTYEQYF.

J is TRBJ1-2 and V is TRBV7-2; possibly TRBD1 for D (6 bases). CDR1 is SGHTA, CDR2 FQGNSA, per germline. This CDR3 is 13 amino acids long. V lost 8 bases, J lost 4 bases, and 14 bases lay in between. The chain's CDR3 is CASRTAIGYGYTF. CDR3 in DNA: TGTGCCAGCCGGACAGCCATCGGCTATGGCTACACCTTC.

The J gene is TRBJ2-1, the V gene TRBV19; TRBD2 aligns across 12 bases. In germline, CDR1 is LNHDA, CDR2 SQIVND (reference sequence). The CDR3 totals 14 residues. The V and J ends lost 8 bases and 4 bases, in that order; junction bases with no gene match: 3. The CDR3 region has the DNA TGTGCCAGTCAGACTAGCGGGGGATACAATGAGCAGTTCTTC. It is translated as CASQTSGGYNEQFF.

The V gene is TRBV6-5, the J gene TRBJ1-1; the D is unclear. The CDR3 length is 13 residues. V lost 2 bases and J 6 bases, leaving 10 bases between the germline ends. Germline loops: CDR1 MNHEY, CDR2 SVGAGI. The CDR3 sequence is CASSYPEAAEAFF. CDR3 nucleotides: TGTGCCAGCAGTTACCCAGAGGCCGCTGAAGCTTTCTTT.

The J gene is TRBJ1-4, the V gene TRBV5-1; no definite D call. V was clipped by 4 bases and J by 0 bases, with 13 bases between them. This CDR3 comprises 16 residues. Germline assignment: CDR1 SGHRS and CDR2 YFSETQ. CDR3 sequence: CASSVREAATNEKLFF. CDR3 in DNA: TGCGCCAGCAGCGTTAGGGAGGCTGCAACTAATGAAAAACTGTTTTTT.

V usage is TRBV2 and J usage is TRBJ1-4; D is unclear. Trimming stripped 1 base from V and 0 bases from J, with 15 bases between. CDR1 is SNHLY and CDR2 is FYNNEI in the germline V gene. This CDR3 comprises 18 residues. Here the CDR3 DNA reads TGTGCCAGCAGTGAAGGTGGAAGGGCGGACGCAACTAATGAAAAACTGTTTTTT. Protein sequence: CASSEGGRADATNEKLFF. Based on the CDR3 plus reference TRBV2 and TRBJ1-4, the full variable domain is EPEVTQTPSHQVTQMGQEVILRCVPISNHLYFYWYRQILGQKVEFLVSFYNNEISEKSEIFDDQFSVERPDGSNFTLKIRSTKLEDSAMYFCASSEGGRADATNEKLFFGSGTQLSVL.

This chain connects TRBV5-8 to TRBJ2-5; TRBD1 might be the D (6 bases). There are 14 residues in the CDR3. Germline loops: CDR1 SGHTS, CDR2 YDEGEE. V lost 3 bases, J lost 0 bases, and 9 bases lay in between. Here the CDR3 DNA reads TGTGCCAGCAGCTACGAGGGGGACCAAGAGACCCAGTACTTC. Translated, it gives CASSYEGDQETQYF.

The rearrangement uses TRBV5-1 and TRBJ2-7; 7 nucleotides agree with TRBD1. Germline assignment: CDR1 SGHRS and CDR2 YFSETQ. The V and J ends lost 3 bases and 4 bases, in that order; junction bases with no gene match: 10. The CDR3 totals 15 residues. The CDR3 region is CASSYSPGQTYEQYF. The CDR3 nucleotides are TGCGCCAGCAGCTATTCCCCGGGACAGACATACGAGCAGTACTTC.

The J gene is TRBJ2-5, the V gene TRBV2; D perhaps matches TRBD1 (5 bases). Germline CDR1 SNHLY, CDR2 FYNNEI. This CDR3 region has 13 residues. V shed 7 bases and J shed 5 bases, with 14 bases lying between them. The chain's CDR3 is CASISTRVETQYF. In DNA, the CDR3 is TGTGCCAGCATAAGTACCAGGGTTGAGACCCAGTACTTC.

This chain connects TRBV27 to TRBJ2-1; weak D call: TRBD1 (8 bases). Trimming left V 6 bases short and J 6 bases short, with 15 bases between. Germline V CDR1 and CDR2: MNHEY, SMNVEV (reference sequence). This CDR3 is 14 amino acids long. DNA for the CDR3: TGTGCCAGCAGGGACAGGGAGGGCCCCAATGAGCAGTTCTTC. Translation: CASRDREGPNEQFF.

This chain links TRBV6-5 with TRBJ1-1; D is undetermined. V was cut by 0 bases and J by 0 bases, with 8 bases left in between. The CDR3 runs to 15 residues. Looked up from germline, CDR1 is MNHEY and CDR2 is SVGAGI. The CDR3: CASSYSPRVNTEAFF. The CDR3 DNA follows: TGTGCCAGCAGTTACTCGCCGCGGGTGAACACTGAAGCTTTCTTT.

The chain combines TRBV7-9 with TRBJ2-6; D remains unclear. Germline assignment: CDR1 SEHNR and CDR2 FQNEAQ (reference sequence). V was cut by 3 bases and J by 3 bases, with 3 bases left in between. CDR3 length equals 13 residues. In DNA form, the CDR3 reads TGTGCCAGCAGCTTCGGTGGGGCCAACGTCCTGACTTTC. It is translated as CASSFGGANVLTF.

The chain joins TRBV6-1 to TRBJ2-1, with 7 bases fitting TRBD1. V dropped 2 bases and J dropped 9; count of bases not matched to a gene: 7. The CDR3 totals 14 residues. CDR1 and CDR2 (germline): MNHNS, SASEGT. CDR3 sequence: CASSEQPTGFEQFF. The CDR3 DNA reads TGTGCCAGCAGTGAACAGCCGACAGGGTTTGAGCAGTTCTTC.

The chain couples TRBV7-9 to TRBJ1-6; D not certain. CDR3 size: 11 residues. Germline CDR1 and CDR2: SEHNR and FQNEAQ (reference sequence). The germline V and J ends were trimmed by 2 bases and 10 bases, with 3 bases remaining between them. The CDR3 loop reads CASSLNSPLHF. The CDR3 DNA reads TGTGCCAGCAGCTTAAACTCACCCCTCCACTTT. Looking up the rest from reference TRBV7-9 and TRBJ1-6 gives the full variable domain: DTGVSQNPRHKITKRGQNVTFRCDPISEHNRLYWYRQTLGQGPEFLTYFQNEAQLEKSRLLSDRFSAERPKGSFSTLEIQRTEQGDSAMYLCASSLNSPLHFGNGTRLTVT.

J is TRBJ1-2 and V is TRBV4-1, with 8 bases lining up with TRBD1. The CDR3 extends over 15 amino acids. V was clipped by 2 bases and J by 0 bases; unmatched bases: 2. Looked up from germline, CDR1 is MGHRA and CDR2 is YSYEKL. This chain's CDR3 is CASSQSTGANYGYTF. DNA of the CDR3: TGCGCCAGCAGCCAATCGACAGGGGCTAACTATGGCTACACCTTC.

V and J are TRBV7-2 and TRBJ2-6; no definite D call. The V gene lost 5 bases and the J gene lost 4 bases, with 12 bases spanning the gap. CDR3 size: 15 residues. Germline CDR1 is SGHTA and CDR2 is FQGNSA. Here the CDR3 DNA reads TGTGCCAGCAGCAGGTCCCCGGCCGGGGCCAACGTCCTGACTTTC. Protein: CASSRSPAGANVLTF.

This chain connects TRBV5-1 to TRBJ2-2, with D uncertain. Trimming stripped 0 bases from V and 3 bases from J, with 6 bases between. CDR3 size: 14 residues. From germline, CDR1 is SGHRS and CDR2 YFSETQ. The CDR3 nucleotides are TGCGCCAGCAGCTTGGAAAGGGACACCGGGGAGCTGTTTTTT. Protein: CASSLERDTGELFF.

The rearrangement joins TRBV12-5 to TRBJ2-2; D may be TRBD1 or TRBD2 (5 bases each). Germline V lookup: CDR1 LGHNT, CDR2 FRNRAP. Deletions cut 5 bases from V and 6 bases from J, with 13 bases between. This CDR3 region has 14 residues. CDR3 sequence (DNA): TGTGCTAGTGGTCCGCCTCAGGGACCCGGGGAGCTGTTTTTT. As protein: CASGPPQGPGELFF.

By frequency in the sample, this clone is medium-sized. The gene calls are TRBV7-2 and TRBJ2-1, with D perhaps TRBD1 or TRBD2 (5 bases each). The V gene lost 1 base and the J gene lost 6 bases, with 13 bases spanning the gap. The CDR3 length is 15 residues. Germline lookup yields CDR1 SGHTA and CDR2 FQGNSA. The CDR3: CASSLGQGPINEQFF. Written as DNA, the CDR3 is TGTGCCAGCAGCTTAGGGCAGGGACCCATCAATGAGCAGTTCTTC.